This TCR beta chain came from a study of T cell changes during pregnancy in multiple sclerosis. The CDR3 has 13 amino acids. The germline gives CDR1 WSHSY, CDR2 SAAADI. V lost 7 bases to trimming and J lost 1 base, with 10 bases between them. TCRdb keeps only in-frame clones here, not all; method: immunoSEQ multiplex PCR. The sample shows around 32,000 clones, approximately 90% of them seen only once. The rearrangement uses TRBV10-2 and TRBJ1-1; possible D gene TRBD1, 5 bases. This material consisted of CD8+ T cells from peripheral blood mononuclear cells, taken in the third trimester of pregnancy. This receptor was taken from a female donor with multiple sclerosis, enrolled in a pregnancy study. DNA of the CDR3: TGCGCCAGCATGGTAGGGGCGAACACTGAAGCTTTCTTT. Translation gives CASMVGANTEAFF.